The clone carrying this T cell receptor (beta chain) was seen only a few times. Its target is unknown. These data originate in a study of identical twins. Study-wide results and caveats: In zero-insertion analyses, partial confounding could arise from invariant MAIT and iNKT cells.

The germline V and J ends were trimmed by 0 bases and 11 bases, with 14 bases remaining between them. Germline V gene lookup returns CDR1 DFQATT and CDR2 SNEGSKA (reference sequence). The CDR3 contains 13 residues. In TCRdb, the 5' RACE reads were re-called with MiXCR into one record per CDR3 protein. The sample holds 700,000 to 950,000 distinct CDR3 sequences, about 12% seen once. These data also formed part of another study, on yellow fever vaccine responses in identical twins. As reported in that work: Reportedly, the response of twins' T cells to the vaccine seemed partly convergent, partly personalized.

The receptor comes from a young woman in good health. The sequenced sample was PBMCs. V and J are TRBV20-1 and TRBJ2-1; D possibly corresponds to TRBD2 (5 bases). The CDR3 region is CSAREAGVFQQFF. The CDR3 DNA reads as TGCAGTGCTAGAGAGGCCGGGGTGTTTCAGCAGTTCTTC.